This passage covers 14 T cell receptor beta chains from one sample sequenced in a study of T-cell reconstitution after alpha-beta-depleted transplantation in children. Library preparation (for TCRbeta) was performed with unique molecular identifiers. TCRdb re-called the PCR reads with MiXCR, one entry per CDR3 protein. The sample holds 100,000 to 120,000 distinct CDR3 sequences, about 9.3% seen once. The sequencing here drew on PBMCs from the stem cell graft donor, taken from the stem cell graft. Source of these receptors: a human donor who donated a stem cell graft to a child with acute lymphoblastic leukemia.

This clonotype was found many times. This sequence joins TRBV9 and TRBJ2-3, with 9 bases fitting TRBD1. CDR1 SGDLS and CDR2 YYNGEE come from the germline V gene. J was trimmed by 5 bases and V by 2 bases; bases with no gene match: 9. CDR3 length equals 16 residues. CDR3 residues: CASSVHRDRVGDTQYF. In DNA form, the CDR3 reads TGTGCCAGCAGCGTTCACCGGGACAGGGTAGGAGATACGCAGTATTTT. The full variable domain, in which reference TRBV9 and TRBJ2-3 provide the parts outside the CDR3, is DSGVTQTPKHLITATGQRVTLRCSPRSGDLSVYWYQQSLDQGLQFLIQYYNGEERAKGNILERFSAQQFPDLHSELNLSSLELGDSALYFCASSVHRDRVGDTQYFGPGTRLTVL.

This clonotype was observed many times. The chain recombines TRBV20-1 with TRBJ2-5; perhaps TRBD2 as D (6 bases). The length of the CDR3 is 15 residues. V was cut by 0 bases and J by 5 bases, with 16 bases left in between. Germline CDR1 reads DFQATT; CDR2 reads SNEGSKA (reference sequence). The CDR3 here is CSARDLGGSGETQYF. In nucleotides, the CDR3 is TGCAGTGCTAGAGATCTTGGGGGGAGTGGTGAGACCCAGTACTTC.

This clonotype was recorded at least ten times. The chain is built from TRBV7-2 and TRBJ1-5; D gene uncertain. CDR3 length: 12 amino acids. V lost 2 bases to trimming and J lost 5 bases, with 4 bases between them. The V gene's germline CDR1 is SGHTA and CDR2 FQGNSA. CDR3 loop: CASSLPDQPQHF. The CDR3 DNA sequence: TGTGCCAGCAGCTTACCGGATCAGCCCCAGCATTTT.

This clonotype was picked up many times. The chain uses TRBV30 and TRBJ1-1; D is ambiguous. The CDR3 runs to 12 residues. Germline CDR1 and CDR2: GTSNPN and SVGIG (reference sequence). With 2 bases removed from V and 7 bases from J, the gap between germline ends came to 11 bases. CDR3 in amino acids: CAWSKSGIEAFF. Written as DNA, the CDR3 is TGTGCCTGGAGTAAGAGTGGTATTGAAGCTTTCTTT. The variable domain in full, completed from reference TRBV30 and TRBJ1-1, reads SQTIHQWPATLVQPVGSPLSLECTVEGTSNPNLYWYRQAAGRGLQLLFYSVGIGQISSEVPQNLSASRPQDRQFILSSKKLLLSDSGFYLCAWSKSGIEAFFGQGTRLTVV.

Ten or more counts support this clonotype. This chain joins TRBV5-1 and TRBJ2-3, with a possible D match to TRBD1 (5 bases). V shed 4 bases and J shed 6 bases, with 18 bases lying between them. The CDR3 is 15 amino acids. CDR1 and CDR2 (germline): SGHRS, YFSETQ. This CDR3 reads CASSVDNHSWDTQYF. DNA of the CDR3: TGCGCCAGCAGCGTGGACAACCACAGTTGGGATACGCAGTATTTT.

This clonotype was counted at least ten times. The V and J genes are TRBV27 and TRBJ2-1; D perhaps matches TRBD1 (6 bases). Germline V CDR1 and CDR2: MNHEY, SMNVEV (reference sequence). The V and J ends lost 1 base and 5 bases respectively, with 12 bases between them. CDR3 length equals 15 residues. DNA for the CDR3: TGTGCCAGCAGTTTATGGACAGCAGGCGACAATGAGCAGTTCTTC. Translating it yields CASSLWTAGDNEQFF.

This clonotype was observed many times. The CDR3 DNA reads as TGTGCCAGCAGTTACTCGATTGGCAGGGAGAGCAATCAGCCCCAGCATTTT. Translated: CASSYSIGRESNQPQHF. J is TRBJ1-5 and V is TRBV6-5, with D possibly TRBD1 on 5 matching bases. Germline V gene data show CDR1 as MNHEY and CDR2 as SVGAGI. V was pared by 0 bases and J by 1 base, with 13 bases between. The CDR3 consists of 17 residues.

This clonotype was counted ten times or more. The CDR3, as DNA: TGTGCCAGCAGTTCGGACAGATCTGGGGCCAACGTCCTGACTTTC. Translating gives CASSSDRSGANVLTF. This rearrangement joins TRBV6-5 to TRBJ2-6, with a tentative D call TRBD1 (6 bases). The CDR3 has 15 residues. Germline lookup yields CDR1 MNHEY and CDR2 SVGAGI. Trimming shortened V by 4 bases and J by 1 base, and 8 bases separated the two germline ends.

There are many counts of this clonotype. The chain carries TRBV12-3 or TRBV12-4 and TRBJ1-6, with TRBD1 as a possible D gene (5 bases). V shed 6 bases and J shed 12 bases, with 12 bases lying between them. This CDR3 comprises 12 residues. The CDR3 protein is CASSLTTGPLHF. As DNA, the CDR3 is TGTGCCAGCAGCCTCACCACAGGACCCCTCCACTTT.

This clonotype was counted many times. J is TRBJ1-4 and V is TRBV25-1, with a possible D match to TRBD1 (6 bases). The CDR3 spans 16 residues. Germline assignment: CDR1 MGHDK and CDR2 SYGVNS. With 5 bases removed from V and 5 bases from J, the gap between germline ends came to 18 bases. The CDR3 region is CASSPGGGALNEKLFF. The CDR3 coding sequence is TGTGCCAGCAGTCCCGGTGGGGGGGCCCTCAATGAAAAACTGTTTTTT.

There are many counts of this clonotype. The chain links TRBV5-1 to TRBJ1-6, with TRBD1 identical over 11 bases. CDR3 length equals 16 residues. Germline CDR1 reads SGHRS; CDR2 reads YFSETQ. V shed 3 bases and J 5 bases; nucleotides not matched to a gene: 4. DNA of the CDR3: TGCGCCAGCAGCTCAGGACAGGGGGCCAATAATTCACCCCTCCACTTT. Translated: CASSSGQGANNSPLHF.

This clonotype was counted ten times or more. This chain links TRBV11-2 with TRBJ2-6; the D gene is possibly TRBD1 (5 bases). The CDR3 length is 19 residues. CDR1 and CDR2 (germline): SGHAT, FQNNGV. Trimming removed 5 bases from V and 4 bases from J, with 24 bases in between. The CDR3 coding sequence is TGTGCCAGCAGCCCTGGGGTAGGGGTGGAGCCGGTGGGGGCCAACGTCCTGACTTTC. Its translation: CASSPGVGVEPVGANVLTF.

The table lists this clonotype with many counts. Here the CDR3 DNA reads TGTGCCAGCAGCTTACACACAACTGGGGCCAACGTCCTGACTTTC. Protein product: CASSLHTTGANVLTF. This rearrangement joins TRBV7-9 to TRBJ2-6; D unclear. V was trimmed by 2 bases and J by 2 bases, leaving 7 bases between them. The V gene's germline CDR1 is SEHNR and CDR2 FQNEAQ (reference sequence). This CDR3 has 15 amino acids.

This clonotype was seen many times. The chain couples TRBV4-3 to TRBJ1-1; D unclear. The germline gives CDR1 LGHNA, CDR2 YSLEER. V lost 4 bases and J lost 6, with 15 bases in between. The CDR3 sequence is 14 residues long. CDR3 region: CASSRGQGYSEAFF. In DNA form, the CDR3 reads TGCGCCAGCAGCCGTGGCCAAGGTTACTCTGAAGCTTTCTTT.